The 30 T cell receptor beta chains presented below share a single source sample, sequenced in a study of blood T cells in healthy people across ages (dated by TCRdb to 2015 to 2017). The library was built by means of 5' RACE. The sequencing machine was an Illumina HiSeq 2500. A second PCR of about 7 to 12 cycles was performed with a sample-barcoded 5' primer and a J-beta primer mix. In TCRdb, the public reads were trimmed at Q25 with fastp and aligned with MiXCR, with productive beta chains retained. When rows share a CDR3 protein, they turn into one entry using the most common DNA and genes. This sample gives fewer than 900,000 distinct CDR3 sequences in total; 45% to 50% of them show up just once. About 32% of the sample goes to the ten largest clones. Sequenced input: blood. The receptor set was obtained from a woman aged 60-70 years in good health.

The V gene is TRBV7-2, the J gene TRBJ2-6; 8 bases line up with TRBD1. Germline values: CDR1 SGHTA, CDR2 FQGNSA. Germline trimming cut 7 bases from V and 3 bases from J; bases unmatched to any gene: 5. The length of the CDR3 is 15 residues. The CDR3 nucleotides read TGTGCCAGCAACCCAGGGGGCTTTGGGGCCAACGTCCTGACTTTC. Amino acids: CASNPGGFGANVLTF.

The rearrangement links TRBV11-2 to TRBJ2-1; D may be TRBD2 (6 bases). Germline CDR1 and CDR2: SGHAT and FQNNGV. Trimming cost V 7 bases and J 13 bases, with 20 bases left between them. The CDR3 totals 13 residues. The DNA for the CDR3 is TGTGCCAGCAACCTGAAGGGAGGACTACCTCAGTTCTTC. This gives the protein CASNLKGGLPQFF.

J is TRBJ2-5 and V is TRBV4-2; 7 positions match TRBD2. V dropped 0 bases and J dropped 4; count of bases not matched to a gene: 8. Germline V gene lookup returns CDR1 LGHNA and CDR2 YNFKEQ. This CDR3 comprises 16 residues. The CDR3 here is CASSQDASGVTETQYF. CDR3 sequence (DNA): TGTGCCAGCAGCCAAGATGCAAGCGGGGTCACAGAGACCCAGTACTTC.

V and J are TRBV4-3 and TRBJ2-2; D possibly corresponds to TRBD2 (5 bases). Germline lookup yields CDR1 LGHNA and CDR2 YSLEER. This CDR3 is 17 amino acids long. The germline V and J ends were trimmed by 3 bases and 0 bases, with 14 bases remaining between them. The CDR3 is CASSQTAGFTNTGELFF. CDR3 nucleotide sequence: TGCGCCAGCAGCCAGACGGCGGGTTTTACGAACACCGGGGAGCTGTTTTTT.

This chain joins TRBV5-1 and TRBJ2-2, with 8 bases fitting TRBD2. Germline V gives CDR1 SGHRS, CDR2 YFSETQ. The CDR3 spans 15 residues. V trimming: 4 bases; J trimming: 5 bases; junction bases outside the gene matches: 7. CDR3 protein: CASSQSGRGTGELFF. The DNA for the CDR3 is TGCGCCAGCAGCCAGAGCGGGAGAGGAACCGGGGAGCTGTTTTTT.

This sequence joins TRBV12-3 or TRBV12-4 and TRBJ1-6, with 9 bases fitting TRBD1. V gave up 9 bases and J gave up 9 bases; unmatched junction bases: 18. The CDR3 consists of 17 residues. CDR3 in amino acids: CASGVPKTGTGTSPLHF. The CDR3 coding sequence is TGTGCCAGTGGGGTACCCAAAACCGGGACAGGGACTTCACCCCTCCACTTT.

The rearrangement links TRBV7-2 to TRBJ2-3; maybe TRBD1 (6 bases). There are 14 residues in the CDR3. V was cut by 5 bases and J by 4 bases, with 13 bases left in between. The germline gives CDR1 SGHTA, CDR2 FQGNSA. In nucleotides, the CDR3 is TGTGCCAGCAGCCCACAGGGTAGGGCAGATACGCAGTATTTT. It is translated as CASSPQGRADTQYF.

This clonotype was seen many times. This chain connects TRBV13 to TRBJ2-3, with D possibly matching TRBD1 (5 bases). Germline V gives CDR1 PRHDT, CDR2 FYEKMQ (reference sequence). The length of the CDR3 is 16 residues. V was shortened by 3 bases and J by 2 bases, with 15 bases between the two germline ends. CDR3 region: CASSFTGHYATDTQYF. As DNA, the CDR3 is TGTGCCAGCAGCTTTACAGGTCACTATGCCACAGATACGCAGTATTTT.

V gene TRBV30 combines with J gene TRBJ2-4; weak D call: TRBD2 (6 bases). The CDR3 sequence is 15 residues long. Germline V gene sequence: CDR1 GTSNPN, CDR2 SVGIG (reference sequence). Trimming removed 0 bases from V and 0 bases from J, with 9 bases in between. The CDR3 bases are TGTGCCTGGAGTGTGGGGGGTCTAGCCAAAAACATTCAGTACTTC. This gives the protein CAWSVGGLAKNIQYF.

There are a few counts of this clonotype. The chain couples TRBV20-1 to TRBJ2-7; 7 positions match TRBD2. The junction had 10 bases not matched to a gene; V was cut back by 6 bases and J by 2 bases. The CDR3 is 14 residues long. Germline V CDR1 and CDR2: DFQATT, SNEGSKA (reference sequence). CDR3 region: CSAKRSSGPYEQYF. The DNA for the CDR3 is TGCAGTGCCAAAAGGTCTAGCGGCCCCTACGAGCAGTACTTC.

The chain combines TRBV5-1 with TRBJ2-7, with 11 bases fitting TRBD2. The CDR3 spans 14 residues. V gave up 4 bases and J gave up 4 bases; unmatched junction bases: 4. The V gene's germline CDR1 is SGHRS and CDR2 YFSETQ. The CDR3: CASSTTSGTYEQYF. The CDR3 DNA reads as TGCGCCAGCAGCACGACTAGCGGGACTTACGAGCAGTACTTC.

This chain connects TRBV5-1 to TRBJ2-2, with D unclear. Trimming pared 4 bases from V and 1 base from J, leaving 8 bases between. Germline V gene data show CDR1 as SGHRS and CDR2 as YFSETQ. This CDR3 is 14 amino acids long. The CDR3 DNA follows: TGCGCCAGCAGCCCCGAGCGGAACACCGGGGAGCTGTTTTTT. It translates to CASSPERNTGELFF.

The CDR3 is CASSLTSGGSTDTQYF. The CDR3 bases are TGCGCCAGCAGCCTGACTAGCGGGGGATCAACAGATACGCAGTATTTT. The J gene is TRBJ2-3, the V gene TRBV5-1; 12 bases map to TRBD2. This CDR3 region has 16 residues. Unmatched junction bases numbered 6, after V lost 4 bases and J lost 3 bases. From germline, CDR1 is SGHRS and CDR2 YFSETQ. The full variable domain, completed using reference TRBV5-1 and TRBJ2-3, is KAGVTQTPRYLIKTRGQQVTLSCSPISGHRSVSWYQQTPGQGLQFLFEYFSETQRNKGNFPGRFSGRQFSNSRSEMNVSTLELGDSALYLCASSLTSGGSTDTQYFGPGTRLTVL.

The chain combines TRBV15 with TRBJ2-4; 11 bases align to TRBD2. Germline V gene lookup returns CDR1 LNHNV and CDR2 YYDKDF (reference sequence). Trimming cost V 3 bases and J 3 bases; bases outside gene matches: 10. This CDR3 has 18 residues. Written as DNA, the CDR3 is TGTGCCACCAGCAGTATGTTAGCGGGAGGGCACCTCAAAAACATTCAGTACTTC. As protein: CATSSMLAGGHLKNIQYF.

This clonotype turned up a few times. The chain joins TRBV7-2 to TRBJ2-5, with TRBD1 identical over 8 bases. The length of the CDR3 is 14 residues. The junction had 7 bases not matched to a gene; V was cut back by 5 bases and J by 5 bases. CDR1 SGHTA and CDR2 FQGNSA come from the germline V gene. The CDR3 here is CASSQDRVVETQYF. CDR3 nucleotides: TGTGCCAGCAGCCAGGACAGGGTTGTGGAGACCCAGTACTTC.

A single count supports this clonotype. The chain uses TRBV6-2 or TRBV6-3 and TRBJ2-5; possible D gene TRBD2, 5 bases. This CDR3 has 12 amino acids. Trimming shortened V by 2 bases and J by 11 bases, and 12 bases separated the two germline ends. In germline, CDR1 is MNHEY, CDR2 SVGEGT. The CDR3 sequence: CASSYVAREQYF. CDR3 DNA sequence: TGTGCCAGCAGTTACGTAGCGAGGGAGCAGTACTTC.

The J gene is TRBJ1-2, the V gene TRBV20-1; tentatively, D is TRBD1 (6 bases). V was shortened by 6 bases and J by 6 bases, with 14 bases between the two germline ends. This CDR3 contains 12 residues. From germline, CDR1 is DFQATT and CDR2 SNEGSKA (reference sequence). CDR3 protein: CSARQALDGYTF. Written as DNA, the CDR3 is TGCAGTGCCCGACAGGCTCTCGATGGCTACACCTTC.

V and J are TRBV10-3 and TRBJ2-3; a possible D gene is TRBD2 (5 bases). Trimming took 7 bases from V and 1 from J, leaving 12 bases between them. The CDR3 sequence is 14 residues long. Germline V gene data show CDR1 as ENHRY and CDR2 as SYGVKD. The chain's CDR3 is CAIKRAEGTDTQYF. The CDR3 DNA sequence: TGTGCCATCAAAAGGGCGGAGGGCACAGATACGCAGTATTTT.

Turning to this clonotype: Sequence at one end of the junction differs from germline and may be a read error. The V gene is TRBV18, the J gene TRBJ2-7, with 9 bases aligning to TRBD1. CDR3 length equals 15 residues. CDR1 KGHSH and CDR2 LQKENI come from the germline V gene. The DNA for the CDR3 is TGTGCCAGCTCACTCCAGACAGGGGGTACCTACGGGCAGTACTTC. This sequence encodes CASSLQTGGTYGQYF.

The chain carries TRBV12-3 or TRBV12-4 and TRBJ2-3, with TRBD1 matching over 8 bases. V was clipped by 5 bases and J by 6 bases; unmatched bases: 7. This CDR3 has 14 amino acids. The CDR3 here is CASSRDRGEDTQYF. The DNA for the CDR3 is TGTGCCAGCAGTAGAGACAGGGGTGAGGATACGCAGTATTTT.

The V and J genes are TRBV12-3 or TRBV12-4 and TRBJ1-1; possibly TRBD1 for D (5 bases). The CDR3 runs to 16 residues. The V gene lost 3 bases and the J gene lost 1 base, with 15 bases spanning the gap. The CDR3 sequence is CASSFPGGAENTEAFF. As DNA, the CDR3 is TGTGCCAGCAGTTTTCCAGGTGGGGCAGAGAACACTGAAGCTTTCTTT.

The chain links TRBV10-3 to TRBJ1-5; 8 bases are a match to TRBD1. Germline V lookup: CDR1 ENHRY, CDR2 SYGVKD. With 3 bases clipped from V and 6 bases from J, the junction kept 4 bases outside the gene matches. This CDR3 spans 14 amino acids. CDR3 protein: CAISEGQGSQPQHF. CDR3 nucleotides: TGTGCCATCAGTGAAGGACAGGGTAGTCAGCCCCAGCATTTT.

The gene calls are TRBV29-1 and TRBJ2-7; the D gene is possibly TRBD2 (6 bases). The CDR3 has 14 amino acids. The V gene's germline CDR1 is SQVTM and CDR2 ANQGSEA. The germline V and J ends were trimmed by 4 bases and 3 bases, with 16 bases remaining between them. The CDR3: CSVGPDHGGYEQYF. CDR3 DNA sequence: TGCAGCGTTGGACCGGACCACGGGGGCTACGAGCAGTACTTC.

The sample holds a few counts of this clonotype. The chain recombines TRBV27 with TRBJ2-7, with 7 bases lining up with TRBD2. Trimming at V came to 2 bases and at J to 1 base, leaving 2 bases not matched to a gene. The CDR3 length is 14 residues. Looked up from germline, CDR1 is MNHEY and CDR2 is SMNVEV (reference sequence). The CDR3 protein is CASSLDGRSYEQYF. The CDR3 DNA sequence: TGTGCCAGCAGTTTAGACGGGAGGTCCTACGAGCAGTACTTC.

The rearrangement links TRBV9 to TRBJ2-1, with TRBD2 identical over 9 bases. The germline CDR1 and CDR2 sequences are SGDLS and YYNGEE. This CDR3 region has 17 residues. The J segment lost 2 bases and the V segment lost 0 bases, leaving 6 bases of the junction unmatched. The DNA of the CDR3 is TGTGCCAGCAGCGTAGAAGGTAGCGGGAGCCCCTACAATGAGCAGTTCTTC. Protein: CASSVEGSGSPYNEQFF.

This clonotype has more than one count but fewer than ten. The genes are TRBV7-2 and TRBJ2-1; D could derive from TRBD1 or TRBD2 (5 bases each). Deletions cut 4 bases from V and 7 bases from J, with 14 bases between. The germline gives CDR1 SGHTA, CDR2 FQGNSA. The CDR3 extends over 14 amino acids. The CDR3, as DNA: TGTGCCAGCAGCTCCCAGGGAGTGCTAAATGAGCAGTTCTTC. This sequence encodes CASSSQGVLNEQFF.

This clonotype was observed a single time. The chain links TRBV7-9 to TRBJ1-6, with no clear D. V dropped 3 bases and J dropped 8 bases, with 11 bases sitting between them. CDR3 length: 14 amino acids. Germline-derived CDR1 and CDR2 are SEHNR and FQNEAQ (reference sequence). The CDR3 loop is CASSFRGQDSPLHF. DNA for the CDR3: TGTGCCAGCAGCTTTCGAGGGCAGGATTCACCCCTCCACTTT.

Only a few counts were recorded for this clonotype. The genes are TRBV7-2 and TRBJ2-7; 7 nucleotides match TRBD2. V shed 0 bases, J shed 4 bases, and the junction held 18 bases outside the gene matches. Per the germline V gene, CDR1 is SGHTA and CDR2 is FQGNSA. This CDR3 is 19 amino acids long. CDR3 loop: CASSLALESSSGILYEQYF. The CDR3 DNA follows: TGTGCCAGCAGCTTAGCGCTAGAAAGTTCGAGCGGGATCCTTTACGAGCAGTACTTC.

The rearrangement uses TRBV3-1 and TRBJ1-4; maybe TRBD1 (6 bases). The V end was cut by 4 bases, the J end by 6 bases, with 12 bases between. Germline CDR1 LGHDT, CDR2 YNNKEL (reference sequence). CDR3 length: 14 residues. CDR3 in DNA: TGTGCCAGCAGCCGGTCGGGGGGCGATGAAAAACTGTTTTTT. Protein product: CASSRSGGDEKLFF.

The CDR3 DNA reads TGTGCCAGCAGCGTAGGTCTGGGTGGAGAGACCCAGTACTTC. It translates to CASSVGLGGETQYF. The chain combines TRBV7-2 with TRBJ2-5; D not certain. Germline V gene lookup returns CDR1 SGHTA and CDR2 FQGNSA. The CDR3 spans 14 residues. Trimming removed 5 bases from V and 4 bases from J, with 14 bases in between.